The next 16 T cell receptor beta chains were all read from a single sample in a study of identical twins listed by TCRdb under 2016. Library method: 5' RACE. The sequencer was an Illumina HiSeq 2000. Through fastp at Q25 and MiXCR, TCRdb rebuilt clones from the public reads, retaining in-frame beta chains. Each CDR3 protein appears once, grouped with its most common genes and DNA. A total of approximately 140,000 distinct CDR3 sequences appear in this sample, under 4.5% of them only once. The biggest ten clones account for roughly 8% of the sample. Sequencing used memory T cells sorted from blood. The label giving this sample's cell subset or site can be read as: CD45RO+ enriched T cells. The receptor set was obtained from a young man in good health.

This clonotype was detected ten times or more. The V call is TRBV6-6, the J call TRBJ2-7; 7 bases match TRBD2. V shed 6 bases and J 9 bases; nucleotides not matched to a gene: 11. The CDR3 consists of 13 residues. Per the germline V gene, CDR1 is MNHNY and CDR2 is SVGAGI (reference sequence). The CDR3 loop is CASSSRSWEGQYV. The DNA for the CDR3 is TGTGCCAGCAGCTCCCGGTCTTGGGAGGGGCAGTACGTC.

In its sample, this clonotype was seen many times. The CDR3 sequence: CSAALGESYEQYF. In DNA form, the CDR3 reads TGCAGTGCCGCACTAGGGGAATCCTACGAGCAGTACTTC. The chain links TRBV20-1 to TRBJ2-7; the D call may be TRBD1 or TRBD2 (5 bases each). The CDR3 loop spans 13 amino acids. Trimming cost V 6 bases and J 1 base, with 13 bases left between them. CDR1 is DFQATT and CDR2 is SNEGSKA in the germline V gene (reference sequence).

This clonotype was seen repeatedly, ten times or more. The chain uses TRBV7-2 and TRBJ2-5; no firm D call. The CDR3 is 14 residues long. With 8 bases removed from V and 4 bases from J, the gap between germline ends came to 17 bases. The germline V gene has CDR1 SGHTA and CDR2 FQGNSA. CDR3 DNA sequence: TGTGCCAGCGTTTACCGACCCCAAGGAGAGACCCAGTACTTC. It translates to CASVYRPQGETQYF. Looking up the rest from reference TRBV7-2 and TRBJ2-5 gives the full variable domain: GAGVSQSPSNKVTEKGKDVELRCDPISGHTALYWYRQSLGQGLEFLIYFQGNSAPDKSGLPSDRFSAERTGGSVSTLTIQRTQQEDSAVYLCASVYRPQGETQYFGPGTRLLVL.

Many counts were recorded for this clonotype. The rearrangement uses TRBV2 and TRBJ2-4; 7 bases agree with TRBD2. With V trimmed by 4 bases and J by 1 base, 7 bases remained unmatched. The germline gives CDR1 SNHLY, CDR2 FYNNEI. This CDR3 has 16 residues. This CDR3 is CASSGEGRVAKNIQYF. The CDR3 coding sequence is TGTGCCAGCAGTGGGGAGGGGCGTGTGGCCAAAAACATTCAGTACTTC.

The table lists this clonotype with many counts. The rearrangement links TRBV7-9 to TRBJ1-1, with TRBD1 as a possible D gene (6 bases). Germline-derived CDR1 and CDR2 are SEHNR and FQNEAQ (reference sequence). V lost 0 bases and J 4 bases, leaving 15 bases between the germline ends. This CDR3 spans 16 amino acids. CDR3 amino acids: CASSLARGGVATEAFF. The CDR3, as DNA: TGTGCCAGCAGCTTAGCCCGAGGGGGGGTTGCCACTGAAGCTTTCTTT.

This clonotype was observed at least ten times. The V and J genes are TRBV11-1 and TRBJ2-7; D is uncertain. CDR1 and CDR2 from the germline V gene are SGHAT and FQDESV (reference sequence). The length of the CDR3 is 13 residues. V was trimmed by 3 bases and J by 5 bases, leaving 11 bases between them. Written as DNA, the CDR3 is TGTGCCAGCAGCTTGGATCGGAACAACGAGCAGTACTTC. Translated, it gives CASSLDRNNEQYF.

This clonotype was counted many times. This chain links TRBV25-1 with TRBJ2-1, with 10 bases matching TRBD2. Germline assignment: CDR1 MGHDK and CDR2 SYGVNS. The CDR3 is 14 amino acids. V lost 8 bases, J lost 5 bases, and 6 bases stayed unmatched. The CDR3 DNA sequence: TGTGCCAGCGAGACTAGCGGGCAGAACAATGAGCAGTTCTTC. As protein: CASETSGQNNEQFF.

The table lists this clonotype with many counts. The chain recombines TRBV20-1 with TRBJ2-5, with D maybe TRBD2 (6 bases). Germline CDR1 DFQATT, CDR2 SNEGSKA (reference sequence). Trimming took 4 bases from V and 4 from J, leaving 13 bases between them. CDR3 length equals 13 residues. Here the CDR3 reads CSAIPYGRETQYF. CDR3 nucleotide sequence: TGCAGTGCTATCCCCTACGGGAGAGAGACCCAGTACTTC.

The chain joins TRBV20-1 to TRBJ2-3, with D maybe TRBD1 (5 bases). CDR3 size: 12 residues. With 5 bases removed from V and 4 bases from J, the gap between germline ends came to 10 bases. Germline CDR1 is DFQATT and CDR2 is SNEGSKA (reference sequence). The CDR3 bases are TGCAGTGCTCCGCAGGGTGCAGATACGCAGTATTTT. Protein sequence: CSAPQGADTQYF.

In its sample, this clonotype was seen many times. J is TRBJ2-3 and V is TRBV12-3 or TRBV12-4; D is perhaps TRBD2 (5 bases). The CDR3 length is 16 residues. Trimming took 3 bases from V and 2 from J, leaving 15 bases between them. The CDR3 spells CASSFGVGVITDTQYF. As DNA, the CDR3 is TGTGCCAGCAGTTTTGGGGTCGGGGTGATCACAGATACGCAGTATTTT.

This clonotype was observed at least ten times. This chain joins TRBV6-2 or TRBV6-3 and TRBJ2-5; 9 bases map to TRBD1. The germline V gene encodes CDR1 MNHEY and CDR2 SVGEGT. CDR3 size: 15 residues. Trimming at V came to 1 base and at J to 5 bases, leaving 5 bases not matched to a gene. CDR3 sequence (DNA): TGTGCCAGCAGTTACTATCGACAGGGGGGTGAGACCCAGTACTTC. This translates into CASSYYRQGGETQYF.

This clonotype was seen ten or more times. The CDR3 is CSVRGISGYTF. The CDR3 nucleotides are TGCAGCGTTCGGGGGATCAGCGGCTACACCTTC. The chain is built from TRBV29-1 and TRBJ1-2; the D gene is possibly TRBD1 (5 bases). Trimming removed 5 bases at V and 8 bases at J, with 12 bases between. The germline gives CDR1 SQVTM, CDR2 ANQGSEA. CDR3 size: 11 residues. The full variable domain, rest sourced from reference TRBV29-1 and TRBJ1-2, is SAVISQKPSRDICQRGTSLTIQCQVDSQVTMMFWYRQQPGQSLTLIATANQGSEATYESGFVIDKFPISRPNLTFSTLTVSNMSPEDSSIYLCSVRGISGYTFGSGTRLTVV.

The sample holds a few counts of this clonotype. The J gene is TRBJ1-2, the V gene TRBV14, with D perhaps matching TRBD1 (5 bases). In germline, CDR1 is SGHDN, CDR2 FVKESK. The CDR3 is made up of 16 amino acids. The V end was cut by 1 base, the J end by 2 bases, with 14 bases between. DNA of the CDR3: TGTGCCAGCAGCCAAGCCCCAGGGCAGGGCAACTATGGCTACACCTTC. Translation: CASSQAPGQGNYGYTF.

This clonotype was picked up a small number of times. J is TRBJ1-1 and V is TRBV7-9; D is unresolved. V lost 8 bases and J 5 bases, leaving 15 bases between the germline ends. Germline CDR1 SEHNR, CDR2 FQNEAQ (reference sequence). This CDR3 is 13 amino acids long. Here the CDR3 reads CASATGWVTEAFF. CDR3 DNA sequence: TGTGCCAGCGCGACGGGCTGGGTGACTGAAGCTTTCTTT.

This clonotype was recorded at least ten times. The gene calls are TRBV20-1 and TRBJ2-7; TRBD1 aligns across 10 bases. The germline gives CDR1 DFQATT, CDR2 SNEGSKA (reference sequence). The CDR3 is made up of 14 amino acids. J gave up 5 bases and V 3 bases, and 7 bases lay outside the gene matches. CDR3 region: CSASAGTGDHEQYF. CDR3 in DNA: TGCAGTGCTAGCGCGGGGACAGGGGACCACGAGCAGTACTTC.

In its sample, this clonotype was seen many times. The V and J genes are TRBV20-1 and TRBJ2-1; no clear D. CDR3 size: 14 residues. CDR1 and CDR2 from the germline V gene are DFQATT and SNEGSKA (reference sequence). V was pared by 3 bases and J by 3 bases, with 12 bases between. CDR3 amino acids: CSASSPNGYNEQFF. The CDR3 coding sequence is TGCAGTGCTAGTTCGCCCAACGGCTACAATGAGCAGTTCTTC.